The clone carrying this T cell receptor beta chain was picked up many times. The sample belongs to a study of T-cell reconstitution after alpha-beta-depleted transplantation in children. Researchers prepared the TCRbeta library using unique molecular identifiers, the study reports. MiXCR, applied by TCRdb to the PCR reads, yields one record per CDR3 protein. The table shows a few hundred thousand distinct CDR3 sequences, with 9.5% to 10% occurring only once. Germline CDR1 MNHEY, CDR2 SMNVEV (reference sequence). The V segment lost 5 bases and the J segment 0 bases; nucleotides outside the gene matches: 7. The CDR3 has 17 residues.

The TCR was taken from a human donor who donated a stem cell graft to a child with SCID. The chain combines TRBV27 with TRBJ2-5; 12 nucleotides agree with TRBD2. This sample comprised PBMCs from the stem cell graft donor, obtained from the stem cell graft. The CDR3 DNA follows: TGTGCCAGCAGTGCCCGGACTAGCGGGACTTACCAAGAGACCCAGTACTTC. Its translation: CASSARTSGTYQETQYF.